This T cell receptor beta chain derives from a study of shared clonotypes between healthy human individuals. Across the study: Per donor, three plates held CD4 naive cells, three held CD4 memory, two held CD8 naive and one held CD8 memory. General study points: The study drew on few donors, limiting represented genetic and exposure-history diversity. When naive CD4 clonotypes were compared across a few donors, around 5% were shared. Richness estimates generally favored naive over memory subsets.

Turning to this clone: Antigen unknown.

Germline CDR1 and CDR2: SGHRS and YFSETQ. The CDR3 consists of 16 residues. V shed 4 bases and J shed 0 bases, with 11 bases lying between them. Only in-frame clones appear in the TCRdb table, and some are missing; sequencing was by immunoSEQ multiplex PCR. The table has 1.6 million or so clones, roughly 96% seen once. V and J are TRBV5-1 and TRBJ2-6; D gene uncertain. The sequencing sample was made of naive CD4+ T cells sorted from blood. Regarding subset: CD45RA+ positively selected. This TCR came from a man in his thirties or forties in good health. This CDR3 reads CASSPDASSGANVLTF. The CDR3 bases are TGCGCCAGCAGCCCCGACGCAAGCTCTGGGGCCAACGTCCTGACTTTC.